Below, 21 T cell receptor beta chains from the same sample are listed, as sequenced in a study of blood T cell repertoires in COVID-19. Method: immunoSEQ multiplex PCR; TCRdb's copy keeps in-frame clones and lacks some. The data contain around 340,000 clones, around 80% of them singletons. What was sequenced was peripheral blood. These receptor sequences come from a man aged 25 to 45 with active or convalescent COVID-19.

This clone was found once. This chain connects TRBV4-1 to TRBJ2-4, with 10 bases lining up with TRBD2. The V gene end was trimmed by 4 bases and the J gene end by 9 bases; junction bases not matched to a gene: 9. CDR1 and CDR2 (germline): MGHRA, YSYEKL. The CDR3 runs 15 residues. CDR3 bases: TGCGCCAGCAGCCCCGCACTAGCGGGGACCGGCATTCAGTACTTC. Translating gives CASSPALAGTGIQYF.

This clone was observed a single time. The chain has TRBV21-1 and TRBJ1-4. TRBV21-1 constitutes a pseudogene. This CDR3 is built from 13 residues. The CDR3 nucleotides read TGTGCCAGACTTCCCCCAACTAATGAAAAACTGTTTTTT. It yields the protein CARLPPTNEKLFF.

The chain joins TRBV21-1 to TRBJ1-5; the D call in the table, TRBD1, was not verified against the DNA. TRBV21-1 is a documented pseudogene. CDR3 size: 16 residues. The CDR3 bases are TGTGCCGGCAGGCATAGGGCAGGGGGCGAGAATCAGCCCCAGCATTTT. This codes for CAGRHRAGGENQPQHF.

The chain couples TRBV19 to TRBJ2-4; no firm D call. This CDR3 has 11 residues. V shed 10 bases and J shed 8 bases, with 12 bases lying between them. Looked up from germline, CDR1 is LNHDA and CDR2 is SQIVND (reference sequence). CDR3: CATRSGDIQYF. CDR3 DNA sequence: TGTGCCACCCGGAGTGGCGACATTCAGTACTTC.

This sequence joins TRBV11-2 and TRBJ2-5; TRBD2 matches 8 bases. Germline V gene data show CDR1 as SGHAT and CDR2 as FQNNGV. J lost 7 bases, V lost 5 bases, and 24 bases had no gene match. This CDR3 contains 19 residues. The CDR3 protein is CASSGMGVGLVDVLGTQYF. The CDR3 DNA follows: TGTGCCAGCAGCGGGATGGGGGTGGGACTAGTTGACGTCTTAGGGACCCAGTACTTC.

This clone showed up just once. The CDR3 coding sequence is TGTGCCAGCAGCCGCCCCGGGGGAACTAATGAAAAACTGTTTTTT. This sequence encodes CASSRPGGTNEKLFF. This chain connects TRBV14 to TRBJ1-4; D is perhaps TRBD1 (5 bases). V was trimmed by 4 bases and J by 1 base, leaving 10 bases between them. CDR1 is SGHDN and CDR2 is FVKESK in the germline V gene. The CDR3 is 15 residues long.

This chain links TRBV14 with TRBJ2-5; 12 nucleotides line up with TRBD1. Per germline, CDR1 SGHDN and CDR2 FVKESK. V dropped 2 bases and J dropped 7; count of bases not matched to a gene: 8. This CDR3 region has 16 residues. The CDR3 nucleotides are TGTGCCAGCAGCCAATTCCGGGACAGGGGGCTGGGGACCCAGTACTTC. Its translation is CASSQFRDRGLGTQYF.

The V call is TRBV5-6, the J call TRBJ1-2, with 8 positions matching TRBD1. Germline V gives CDR1 SGHDT, CDR2 YYEEEE. The trim removed 4 bases at V and 4 bases at J, leaving 9 bases unmatched. The CDR3 extends over 15 amino acids. The CDR3 loop is CASSPKRGQVYGYTF. The CDR3 region has the DNA TGTGCCAGCAGCCCAAAGCGGGGACAGGTCTATGGCTACACCTTC.

This chain links TRBV19 with TRBJ2-3, with 9 bases matching TRBD2. The CDR3 runs 15 residues. V was pared by 10 bases and J by 3 bases, with 11 bases of the junction left unmatched. CDR1 LNHDA and CDR2 SQIVND come from the germline V gene (reference sequence). In DNA, the CDR3 is TGTGCCACTGGGGGGTATACTAGCGGGACAGATACGCAGTATTTT. This gives the protein CATGGYTSGTDTQYF.

V usage is TRBV5-6 and J usage is TRBJ1-5, with 10 bases lining up with TRBD1. From germline, CDR1 is SGHDT and CDR2 YYEEEE. V gave up 1 base and J gave up 5 bases; unmatched junction bases: 6. CDR3 size: 16 residues. In DNA form, the CDR3 reads TGTGCCAGCAGCTTGACCGACAGGGGGCTAGATCAGCCCCAGCATTTT. Protein sequence: CASSLTDRGLDQPQHF.

The V gene is TRBV5-1, the J gene TRBJ2-1; TRBD2 matches at 10 bases. V lost 0 bases, J lost 11 bases, and 8 bases stayed unmatched. Germline values: CDR1 SGHRS, CDR2 YFSETQ. CDR3 size: 15 residues. Here the CDR3 DNA reads TGCGCCAGCAGCTTGGCAGCGGGAGGGCCTGGGAAGCAGTTCTTC. Its protein product is CASSLAAGGPGKQFF.

This chain links TRBV9 with TRBJ1-1; D may be TRBD1 (6 bases). The germline V gene encodes CDR1 SGDLS and CDR2 YYNGEE. This CDR3 has 15 amino acids. Between the trimmed V and J ends, which lost 0 bases and 1 base, there was a span of 10 bases. The CDR3 DNA sequence: TGTGCCAGCAGCGTAGGCACAGGGAGGAACACTGAAGCTTTCTTT. Translation gives CASSVGTGRNTEAFF.

The rearrangement uses TRBV28 and TRBJ1-1; 7 bases match TRBD1. This CDR3 comprises 13 residues. With 10 bases clipped from V and 4 bases from J, the junction kept 9 bases outside the gene matches. Germline V gene data show CDR1 as MDHEN and CDR2 as SYDVKM. The CDR3 sequence: CATRGQFLTEAFF. The CDR3 DNA follows: TGTGCCACCAGGGGACAGTTTCTCACTGAAGCTTTCTTT.

The chain couples TRBV30 to TRBJ2-7, with TRBD1 matching over 9 bases. Germline assignment: CDR1 GTSNPN and CDR2 SVGIG (reference sequence). J lost 4 bases, V lost 3 bases, and 7 bases had no gene match. There are 14 residues in the CDR3. CDR3 bases: TGTGCCTGGAGAAAACCGGGACAGGGATACGAGCAGTACTTC. Translated, it gives CAWRKPGQGYEQYF.

The rearrangement joins TRBV21-1 to TRBJ1-5; the listed D gene, TRBD1, was not tested against the DNA. TRBV21-1 is annotated as a pseudogene. This CDR3 region has 14 residues. The CDR3 sequence: CASQTGENNQPQHF. The CDR3 DNA sequence: TGTGCCAGCCAGACAGGGGAAAACAATCAGCCCCAGCATTTT.

This rearrangement joins TRBV7-8 to TRBJ1-1; D is undetermined. The V gene's germline CDR1 is SGHVS and CDR2 FQNEAQ. The CDR3 extends over 14 amino acids. V was shortened by 3 bases and J by 1 base, with 9 bases between the two germline ends. The CDR3 DNA reads TGTGCCAGCAGCTTGTCTACAGAGAACACTGAAGCTTTCTTT. It specifies CASSLSTENTEAFF.

The chain employs TRBV7-7 and TRBJ2-5; TRBD1 matches 7 bases. CDR1 SSHAT and CDR2 FNYEAQ come from the germline V gene (reference sequence). With 4 bases clipped from V and 2 bases from J, the junction kept 4 bases outside the gene matches. CDR3 size: 14 residues. This CDR3 is CASSSPGQQETQYF. The CDR3 coding sequence is TGTGCCAGCAGCTCCCCGGGACAGCAAGAGACCCAGTACTTC.

The chain is built from TRBV20-1 and TRBJ2-1, with D tentatively TRBD1 (5 bases). Germline assignment: CDR1 DFQATT and CDR2 SNEGSKA (reference sequence). This CDR3 spans 13 amino acids. V was shortened by 3 bases and J by 9 bases, with 15 bases between the two germline ends. Here the CDR3 DNA reads TGCAGTGCTAGTATTGGACAACCCGGTGAGCAGTTCTTC. The encoded protein is CSASIGQPGEQFF.

This clone showed up just once. The chain couples TRBV28 to TRBJ1-4, with a weak D call TRBD1 (5 bases). This CDR3 contains 15 residues. The V end lost 2 bases, the J end lost 3 bases, and 10 bases lay between the germline ends. The germline CDR1 and CDR2 sequences are MDHEN and SYDVKM. For the CDR3, the DNA is TGTGCCAGCAGTTTAGGAGGGGCAGCTAATGAAAAACTGTTTTTT. This encodes CASSLGGAANEKLFF.

In its sample, this clone was seen a few times. The CDR3 spells CASSILTGPGNTIYF. CDR3 nucleotides: TGTGCCAGCAGCATTTTGACAGGCCCTGGAAACACCATATATTTT. This chain uses TRBV11-2 with TRBJ1-3, with a weak D call TRBD1 (6 bases). Germline CDR1 and CDR2: SGHAT and FQNNGV. Trimming took 5 bases from V and 2 from J, leaving 13 bases between them. The CDR3 sequence is 15 residues long.

The chain combines TRBV4-3 with TRBJ1-5; D remains ambiguous. There are 14 residues in the CDR3. Germline values: CDR1 LGHNA, CDR2 YSLEER. Between the trimmed V and J ends, which lost 1 base and 3 bases, there was a span of 7 bases. This chain's CDR3 is CASSQAGNNQPQHF. The CDR3 nucleotides are TGCGCCAGCAGCCAAGCGGGGAACAATCAGCCCCAGCATTTT.